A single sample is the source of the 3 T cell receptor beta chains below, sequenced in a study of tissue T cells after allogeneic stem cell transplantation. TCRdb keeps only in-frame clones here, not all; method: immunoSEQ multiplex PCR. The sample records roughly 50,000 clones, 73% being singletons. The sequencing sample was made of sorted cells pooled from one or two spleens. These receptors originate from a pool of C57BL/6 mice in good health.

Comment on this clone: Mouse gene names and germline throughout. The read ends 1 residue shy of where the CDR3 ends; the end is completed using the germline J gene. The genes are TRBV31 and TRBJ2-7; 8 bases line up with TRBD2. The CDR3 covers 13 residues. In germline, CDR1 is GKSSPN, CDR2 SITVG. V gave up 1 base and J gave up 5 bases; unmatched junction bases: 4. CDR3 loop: CAWSPGGIHEQYF. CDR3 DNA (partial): TGTGCCTGGAGTCCTGGGGGGATCCATGAACAGTAC.

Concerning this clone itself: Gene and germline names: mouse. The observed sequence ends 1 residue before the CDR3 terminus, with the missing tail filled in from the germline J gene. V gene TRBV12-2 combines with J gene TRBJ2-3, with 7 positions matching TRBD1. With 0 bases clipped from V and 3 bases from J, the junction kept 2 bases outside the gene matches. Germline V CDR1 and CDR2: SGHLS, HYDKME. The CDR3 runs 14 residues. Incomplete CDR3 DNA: TGTGCCAGCTCTCTCGAGACAGGGGCAGAAACGCTGTAT. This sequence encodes CASSLETGAETLY. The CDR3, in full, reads CASSLETGAETLYF.

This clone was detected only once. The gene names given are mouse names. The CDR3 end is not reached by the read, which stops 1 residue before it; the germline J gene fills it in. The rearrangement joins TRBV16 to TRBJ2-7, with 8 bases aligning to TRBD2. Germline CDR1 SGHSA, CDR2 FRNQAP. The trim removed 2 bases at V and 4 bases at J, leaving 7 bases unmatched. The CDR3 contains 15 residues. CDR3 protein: CASSLPRDWRYEQYF. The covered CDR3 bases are TGTGCAAGCAGCTTACCTCGGGACTGGAGGTATGAACAGTAC.